The sequence of this T cell receptor beta chain was determined in a study of OX40 agonist ivuxolimab in advanced cancers. Study-wide context: Ivuxolimab was a fully human IgG2 agonistic monoclonal antibody targeting the costimulatory receptor OX40 (CD134). Peripheral TCRbeta sequencing was intended to test whether TCR sequence diversity was altered and clonal T-cell expansion was caused by ivuxolimab. The monotherapy dose-escalation portion (N of about 47 patients) of the phase I ivuxolimab trial is reported in the paper. Among the approximately 50 dose-escalation patients, about 19 had hepatocellular carcinoma, around 15 melanoma, 9 renal cell carcinoma and 9 head and neck cancer. Three dose-escalation patients achieved partial responses, one with hepatocellular carcinoma and two with cutaneous melanoma. A male proportion of about 79% and a mean age of approximately 61 years, ranging from 23 to 79, were recorded for the dose-escalation cohort. Prior anti-PD-1, anti-PD-L1 or anti-CTLA-4 therapy was permitted, and about 40% of dose-escalation patients had received checkpoint inhibitors. Intravenous ivuxolimab was administered to patients every 2 weeks at six dose levels: 0.01, 0.1, 0.3, 1.5, 3 and 10 mg/kg.

The trial excluded patients who had a history of autoimmune disease or were on systemic immunosuppression. Peripheral blood for TCR sequencing was drawn from every dose cohort at baseline, at cycle 4 day 1 and at cycle 7 day 1. The samples were drawn from a first-in-human, open-label, multicenter phase I dose-escalation trial of ivuxolimab. The trial enrolled adults with locally advanced or metastatic head and neck squamous cell, hepatocellular, melanoma or renal cell carcinoma. Before TCR sequencing, CD4+ T cells and CD8+ T cells from peripheral blood were sorted into separate populations. Results the study describes overall, beyond this receptor: The antigen specificity of the clonally expanded peripheral T cells was not determined. At doses of 0.1 to 3.0 mg/kg, clonal expansion of both CD4+ and CD8+ blood T cells was observed from baseline to week 6. In the 0.1-3.0 mg/kg groups, partial responders were among the patients with the lowest normalized peripheral clonal expansion, particularly in CD8+ T cells. Low levels of normalized T-cell clonal expansion were also seen in some patients who did not respond. After ivuxolimab, more expanded clones were found on average in CD8+ T cells than in CD4+ T cells.

For this clone: The specificity of this receptor is unknown. Base qualities are not provided; no much larger clone lies one nucleotide away.

To sequence the TCRbeta CDR3 region, genomic DNA was isolated from the sorted cells. The immunoSEQ Assay was used for sequencing of TCRbeta CDR3 regions. Here the immuneACCESS table is served through TCRdb, limited to in-frame sequences with V and J called. Missing clones are a known gap in these copies; in checked studies unresolved V genes cover under half, and the rest lacks a known reason. This sample comprises almost 85,000 clones, around 94% of them detected only once. 9.5% to 11% of the sample goes to the ten largest clones. CDR1 MNHNY and CDR2 SVGAGI are derived from the germline V gene (reference sequence). V ends up 6 bases short and J 4 bases short, with an unmatched junction base count of 4. There are 15 amino acids in the CDR3, from cysteine to phenylalanine inclusive. Left in the record is the CDR3 DNA by itself, 45 bases read in frame from the first base.

The sequencing used CD4+ or CD8+ T cells sorted from blood, collected in a trial of the OX40 agonist ivuxolimab. Recombination joined TRBV6-6 with TRBJ2-7, with TRBD2 matching 15 junction bases. The receptor was derived from an adult with an advanced solid tumor such as melanoma, head and neck, liver or kidney cancer. The CDR3 in this case is CASSNGLAGGYEQYF. The DNA reads as follows: TGTGCCAGCAGCAACGGACTAGCGGGAGGGTACGAGCAGTACTTC.